A selection of T cell receptor beta chains follows, all from one sample in a study of cytomegalovirus exposure and HLA in healthy donors. The table came from immunoSEQ multiplex PCR; TCRdb's copy has only in-frame clones and leaves some out. The sample lists tens of thousands of clones, less than 80% occurring once. Source material: PBMCs. Receptors originate from a man in his 60s in good health and CMV-seropositive. CDR3s include the opening cysteine and the closing phenylalanine or tryptophan. The D gene is left open where the match is weak. Rows give clone size only sometimes, using once, few, many, or a class for an expanded clone.

-	TRBV11-3	TRBJ1-1	TRBD1	CASSPRDRGESF	TGTGCCAGCAGCCCCCGGGACAGGGGCGAAAGTTTT
-	TRBV18	TRBJ1-5	TRBD1	CASPQFQGGRSNQPQHF	TGTGCCAGCCCACAATTCCAGGGGGGTCGGAGCAATCAGCCCCAGCATTTT
-	TRBV2	TRBJ1-3	-	CASSGEPGNTIYF	TGTGCCAGCTCAGGGGAGCCTGGAAACACCATATATTTT
once	TRBV27	TRBJ2-5	TRBD1	CASRPGQRTQTQYF	TGTGCCAGCAGGCCGGGACAGAGGACGCAGACCCAGTACTTC
few	TRBV27	TRBJ2-1	-	CASSFLIRGTSYNEQFF	TGTGCCAGCAGTTTCCTGATTCGGGGAACCTCCTACAATGAGCAGTTCTTC
once	TRBV6-1	TRBJ1-1	-	CASSEAGGYGRAEAFF	TGTGCCAGCAGTGAAGCGGGGGGATACGGCCGGGCTGAAGCTTTCTTT
-	TRBV5-1	TRBJ2-1	TRBD2	CASKLAGIANEQFF	TGCGCCAGCAAACTAGCGGGGATCGCGAATGAGCAGTTCTTC
-	TRBV4-1	TRBJ1-2	TRBD1	CASSQRTGGNYGYTF	TGCGCCAGCAGCCAAAGGACAGGGGGCAACTATGGCTACACCTTC
-	TRBV29-1	TRBJ2-7	-	CSVADGGRSSYEQYF	TGCAGCGTCGCCGACGGAGGGAGGAGCTCCTACGAGCAGTACTTC
once	TRBV20-1	TRBJ2-7	-	CSARGNREQYF	TGCAGTGCTAGAGGAAACAGGGAGCAGTACTTC
-	TRBV7-2	TRBJ2-7	-	CASSLTGFGQYF	TGTGCCAGCAGCCTGACAGGCTTCGGACAGTACTTC
-	TRBV18	TRBJ2-1	-	CASSPEPAGEQFF	TGTGCCAGCTCACCAGAACCCGCGGGTGAGCAGTTCTTC
-	TRBV11-3	TRBJ2-1	TRBD2	CASSLVERLAGVGEQFF	TGTGCCAGCAGCTTAGTTGAGAGACTAGCGGGAGTAGGTGAGCAGTTCTTC
-	TRBV10-1	TRBJ2-2	TRBD1	CASSDPRQGNTGELFF	TGCGCCAGCAGTGACCCCAGACAGGGCAACACCGGGGAGCTGTTTTTT
-	TRBV6-6	TRBJ2-1	TRBD1	CASSYGRGQTYNEQFF	TGTGCCAGCAGTTACGGTCGGGGACAGACCTACAATGAGCAGTTCTTC
-	TRBV7-9	TRBJ1-6	-	CASSRERSSYNSPLHF	TGTGCCAGCAGCCGCGAGAGGAGCTCCTATAATTCACCCCTCCACTTT
-	TRBV29-1	TRBJ1-3	TRBD1	CSVGDRGLSGNTIYF	TGCAGCGTTGGGGACAGGGGACTCTCTGGAAACACCATATATTTT
-	TRBV29-1	TRBJ1-1	-	CSVPGREYRSTEAFF	TGCAGCGTTCCAGGGAGGGAGTATAGGAGCACTGAAGCTTTCTTT